The sequence of this T cell receptor (beta chain) was determined in a study of beta chain features in type 1 diabetes. As for the study in general: Investigators examined 107,917,701 sorted cells across all samples.

The V segment lost 5 bases and the J segment 2 bases; nucleotides outside the gene matches: 4. The CDR3 has 15 residues. CDR1 MNHEY and CDR2 SMNVEV come from the germline V gene (reference sequence). This clone was counted a few times. The antigen is undetermined. What was sequenced were expressed TCRB transcripts, since all of the isolated RNA had been reverse transcribed. Data came from immunoSEQ multiplex PCR; TCRdb stores just in-frame clones and leaves some out. The data show some 360,000 clones, around 10% seen once. General observations from the study: At VDJ recombination sites, type 1 diabetes patients had fewer insertions and more deleted nucleotides. Cells carrying high TCR expression could end up over-represented when cDNA is sequenced. When Type 1 diabetes patients were examined, their TCRB CDR3s proved moderately but significantly shorter in all four CD4+ subsets.

The origin of this receptor is a man younger than 45 with type 1 diabetes. The sequencing sample was made of central memory CD4+ T cells from blood. J is TRBJ2-1 and V is TRBV27, with 9 positions matching TRBD2. The CDR3 coding sequence is TGTGCCAGCAGTCCCCCTAGCGGGACCTACAATGAGCAGTTCTTC. Its translation is CASSPPSGTYNEQFF.